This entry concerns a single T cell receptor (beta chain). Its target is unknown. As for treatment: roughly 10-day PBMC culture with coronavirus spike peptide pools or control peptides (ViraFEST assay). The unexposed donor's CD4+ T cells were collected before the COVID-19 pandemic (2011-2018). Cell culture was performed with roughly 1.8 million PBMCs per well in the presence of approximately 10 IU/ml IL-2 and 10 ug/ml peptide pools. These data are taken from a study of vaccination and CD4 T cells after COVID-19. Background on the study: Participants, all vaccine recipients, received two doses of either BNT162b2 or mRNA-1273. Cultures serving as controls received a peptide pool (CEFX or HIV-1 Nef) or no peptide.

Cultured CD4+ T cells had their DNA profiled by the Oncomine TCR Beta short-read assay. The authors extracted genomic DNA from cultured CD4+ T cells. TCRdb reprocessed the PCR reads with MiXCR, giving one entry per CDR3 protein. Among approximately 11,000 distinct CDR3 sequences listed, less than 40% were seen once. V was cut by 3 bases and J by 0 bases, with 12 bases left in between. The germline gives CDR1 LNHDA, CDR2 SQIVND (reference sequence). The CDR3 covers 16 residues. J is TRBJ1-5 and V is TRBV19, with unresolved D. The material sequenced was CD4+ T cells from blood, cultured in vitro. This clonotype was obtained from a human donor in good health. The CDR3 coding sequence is TGTGCCAGTAGTATGATAAGGATTTCTAGCAATCAGCCCCAGCATTTT. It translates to CASSMIRISSNQPQHF.